This TCR beta chain was captured in a study of blood T cell repertoires in COVID-19. Study-wide context: Samples taken during acute and convalescent COVID-19 were collected in the United States, Italy and Spain.

Assay: immunoSEQ multiplex PCR; the TCRdb copy retains only in-frame clones and omits some. The repertoire holds about 150,000 clones, around four fifths seen once, with around 3.5% in the top ten. Trimming cost V 5 bases and J 7 bases, with 11 bases left between them. Germline CDR1 is SGHTA and CDR2 is FQGTGA. CDR3 length equals 13 residues. This chain links TRBV7-3 with TRBJ2-2; D possibly corresponds to TRBD2 (6 bases). This receptor was obtained from a woman aged 80 or older with acute or convalescent COVID-19. Specimen: peripheral blood. The CDR3 here is CASSLGTFGELFF. CDR3 bases: TGTGCCAGCAGCCTCGGGACTTTCGGGGAGCTGTTTTTT.